The TCR beta chain described here comes from a study of blood T cell repertoires in COVID-19. The CDR3 spans 14 residues. CDR1 LNHDA and CDR2 SQIVND come from the germline V gene (reference sequence). The ends were cut back, 5 bases at V and 4 bases at J, with 14 bases in the middle. Per the study methods: Quantification of nucleated cells was approximated via reference gene primer amplification. Data came from immunoSEQ multiplex PCR; TCRdb stores just in-frame clones and leaves some out. The D gene and trimming were derived from the DNA, and the V and J assignments and clone size from that table. The sample has 50,000 or so clones, over 80% seen once; the top ten hold roughly 50%.

The chain joins TRBV19 to TRBJ1-2, with a weak D call TRBD1 (6 bases). The clonotype comes from a man aged 65 to 79 with acute or convalescent COVID-19. The source material was peripheral blood. The CDR3, as DNA: TGTGCCAGTAGTCCGACAGGTCCTGCCTATGGCTACACCTTC. It specifies CASSPTGPAYGYTF.